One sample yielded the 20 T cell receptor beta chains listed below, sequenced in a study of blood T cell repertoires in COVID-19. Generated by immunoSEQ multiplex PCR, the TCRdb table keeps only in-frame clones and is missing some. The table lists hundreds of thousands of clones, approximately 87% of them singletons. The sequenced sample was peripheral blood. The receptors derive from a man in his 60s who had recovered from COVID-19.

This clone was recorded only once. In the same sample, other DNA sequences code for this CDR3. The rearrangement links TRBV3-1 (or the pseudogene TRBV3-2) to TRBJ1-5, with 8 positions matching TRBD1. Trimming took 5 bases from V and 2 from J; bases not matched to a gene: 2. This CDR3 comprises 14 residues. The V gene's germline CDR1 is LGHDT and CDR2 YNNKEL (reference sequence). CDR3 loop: CASSGGQGNQPQHF. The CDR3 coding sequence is TGTGCCAGCAGCGGGGGACAGGGCAATCAGCCCCAGCATTTT.

In DNA, the CDR3 is TGCAGCGTTTGTTTAAGCGGGGAGAGCAATCAGCCCCAGCATTTT. This codes for CSVCLSGESNQPQHF. V and J are TRBV29-1 and TRBJ1-5, with D uncertain. The CDR3 is made up of 15 amino acids. Per the germline V gene, CDR1 is SQVTM and CDR2 is ANQGSEA. V gave up 5 bases and J gave up 1 base, with 15 bases separating them.

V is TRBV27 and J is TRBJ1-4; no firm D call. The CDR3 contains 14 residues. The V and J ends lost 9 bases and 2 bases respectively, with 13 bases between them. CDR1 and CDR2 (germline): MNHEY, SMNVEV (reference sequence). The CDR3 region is CARVYPGTNEKLFF. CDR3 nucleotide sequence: TGTGCCAGGGTTTACCCCGGGACTAATGAAAAACTGTTTTTT.

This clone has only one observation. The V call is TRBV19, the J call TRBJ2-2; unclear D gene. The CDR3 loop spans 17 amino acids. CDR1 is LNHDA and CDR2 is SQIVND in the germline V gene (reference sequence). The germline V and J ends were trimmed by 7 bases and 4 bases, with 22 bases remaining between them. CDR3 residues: CASTIGQSSVVTGELFF. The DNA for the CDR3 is TGTGCCAGTACCATCGGTCAGTCAAGCGTAGTCACCGGGGAGCTGTTTTTT.

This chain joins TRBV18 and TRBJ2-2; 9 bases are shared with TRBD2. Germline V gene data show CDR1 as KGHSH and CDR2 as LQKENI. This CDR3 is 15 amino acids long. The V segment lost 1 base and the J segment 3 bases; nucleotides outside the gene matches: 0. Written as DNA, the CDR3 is TGTGCCAGCTCACCACGCGGGGGGGACACCGGGGAGCTGTTTTTT. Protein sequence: CASSPRGGDTGELFF.

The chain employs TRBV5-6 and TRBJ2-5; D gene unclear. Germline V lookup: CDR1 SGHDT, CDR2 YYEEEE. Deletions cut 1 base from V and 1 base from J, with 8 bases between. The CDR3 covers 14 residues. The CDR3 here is CASSLNSFQETQYF. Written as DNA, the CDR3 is TGTGCCAGCAGCTTGAACAGCTTCCAAGAGACCCAGTACTTC.

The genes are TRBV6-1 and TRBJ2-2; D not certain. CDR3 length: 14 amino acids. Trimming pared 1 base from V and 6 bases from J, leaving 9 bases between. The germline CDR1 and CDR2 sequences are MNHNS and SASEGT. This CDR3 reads CASSEEYFSGELFF. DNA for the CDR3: TGTGCCAGCAGTGAAGAATATTTTTCCGGGGAGCTGTTTTTT.

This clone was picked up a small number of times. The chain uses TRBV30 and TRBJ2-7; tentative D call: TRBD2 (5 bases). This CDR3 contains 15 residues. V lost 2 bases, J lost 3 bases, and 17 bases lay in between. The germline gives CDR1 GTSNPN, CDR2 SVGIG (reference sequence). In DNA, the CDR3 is TGTGCCTGGAGTACCGTTATACCGGGATACTACGAGCAGTACTTC. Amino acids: CAWSTVIPGYYEQYF.

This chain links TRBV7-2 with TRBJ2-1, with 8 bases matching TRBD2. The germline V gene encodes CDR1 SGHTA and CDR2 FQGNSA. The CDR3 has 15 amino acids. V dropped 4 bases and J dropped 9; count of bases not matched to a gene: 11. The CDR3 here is CASSSPHGGAAEQFF. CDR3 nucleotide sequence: TGTGCCAGCAGCTCCCCCCACGGGGGGGCAGCTGAGCAGTTCTTC.

CDR3 protein: CASSRQGPTLRNEQFF. CDR3 in DNA: TGCGCCAGCAGCCGACAGGGGCCAACACTACGCAATGAGCAGTTCTTC. The chain is built from TRBV5-1 and TRBJ2-1; 8 bases are shared with TRBD1. Germline values: CDR1 SGHRS, CDR2 YFSETQ. This CDR3 has 16 residues. V shed 4 bases, J shed 6 bases, and the junction held 12 bases outside the gene matches.

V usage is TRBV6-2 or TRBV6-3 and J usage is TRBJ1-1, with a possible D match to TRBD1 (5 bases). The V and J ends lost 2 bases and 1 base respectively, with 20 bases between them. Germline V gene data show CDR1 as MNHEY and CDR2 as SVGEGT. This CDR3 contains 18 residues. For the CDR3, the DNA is TGTGCCAGCAGTTACGTCCGGGGCACCCCGCGGGAGAACACTGAAGCTTTCTTT. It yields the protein CASSYVRGTPRENTEAFF.

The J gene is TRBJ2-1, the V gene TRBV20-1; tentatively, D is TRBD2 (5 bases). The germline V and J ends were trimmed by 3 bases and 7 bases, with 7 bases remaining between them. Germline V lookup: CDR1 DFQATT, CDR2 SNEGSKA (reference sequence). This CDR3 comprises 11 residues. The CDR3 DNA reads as TGCAGTGCTAGGGACTTTAATGAGCAGTTCTTC. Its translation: CSARDFNEQFF.

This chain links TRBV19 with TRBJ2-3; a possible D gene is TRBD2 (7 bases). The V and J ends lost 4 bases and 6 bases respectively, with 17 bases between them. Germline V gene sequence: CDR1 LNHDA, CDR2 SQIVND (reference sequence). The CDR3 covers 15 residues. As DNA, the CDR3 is TGTGCCAGTAGTACCTCGGGACACGGGGGGGATACGCAGTATTTT. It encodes CASSTSGHGGDTQYF.

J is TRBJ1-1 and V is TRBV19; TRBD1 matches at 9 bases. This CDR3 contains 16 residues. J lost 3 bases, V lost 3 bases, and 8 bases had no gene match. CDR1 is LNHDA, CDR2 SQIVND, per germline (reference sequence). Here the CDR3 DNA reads TGTGCCAGTAGTATCCCGGGACAGGGTGCGGACACTGAAGCTTTCTTT. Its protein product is CASSIPGQGADTEAFF.

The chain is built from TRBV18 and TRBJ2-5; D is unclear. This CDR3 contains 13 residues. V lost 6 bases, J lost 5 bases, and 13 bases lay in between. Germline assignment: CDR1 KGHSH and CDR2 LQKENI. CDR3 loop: CASSLGNGETQYF. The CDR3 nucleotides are TGTGCCAGCTCGCTCGGCAACGGGGAGACCCAGTACTTC. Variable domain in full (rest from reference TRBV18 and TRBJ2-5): NAGVMQNPRHLVRRRGQEARLRCSPMKGHSHVYWYRQLPEEGLKFMVYLQKENIIDESGMPKERFSAEFPKEGPSILRIQQVVRGDSAAYFCASSLGNGETQYFGPGTRLLVL.

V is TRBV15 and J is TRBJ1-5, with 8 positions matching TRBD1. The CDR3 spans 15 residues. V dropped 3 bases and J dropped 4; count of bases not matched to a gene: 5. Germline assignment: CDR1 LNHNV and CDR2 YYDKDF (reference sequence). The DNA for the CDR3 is TGTGCCACCAGCAGGGACAGGGTGGGGAATCAGCCCCAGCATTTT. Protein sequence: CATSRDRVGNQPQHF.

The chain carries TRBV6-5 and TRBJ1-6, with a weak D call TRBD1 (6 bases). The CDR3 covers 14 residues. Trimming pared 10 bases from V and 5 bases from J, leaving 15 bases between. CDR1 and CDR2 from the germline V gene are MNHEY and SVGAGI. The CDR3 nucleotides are TGTGCCACCCAGGGGCGCAGGAATAATTCACCCCTCCACTTT. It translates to CATQGRRNNSPLHF.

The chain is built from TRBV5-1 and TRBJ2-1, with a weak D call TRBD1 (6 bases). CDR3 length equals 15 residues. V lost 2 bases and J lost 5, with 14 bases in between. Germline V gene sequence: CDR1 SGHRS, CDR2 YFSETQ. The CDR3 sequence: CASSLQGVDNNEQFF. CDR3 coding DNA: TGCGCCAGCAGCTTACAGGGAGTTGATAACAATGAGCAGTTCTTC.

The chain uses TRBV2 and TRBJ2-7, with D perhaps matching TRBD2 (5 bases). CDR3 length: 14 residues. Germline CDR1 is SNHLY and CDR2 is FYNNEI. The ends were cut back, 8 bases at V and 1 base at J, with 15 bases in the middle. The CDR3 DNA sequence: TGTGCCAGCCGTGTAAGAGGGATTTCCTACGAGCAGTACTTC. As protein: CASRVRGISYEQYF.

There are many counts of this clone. This chain's CDR3 is CASSLHSGNTIYF. The DNA for the CDR3 is TGTGCCAGCAGTTTACACTCTGGAAACACCATATATTTT. The genes are TRBV12-3 or TRBV12-4 and TRBJ1-3, with D uncertain. The CDR3 consists of 13 residues. The V and J ends lost 2 bases and 0 bases respectively, with 2 bases between them.